The sequence of this TCR beta chain was determined in a study of regulatory T cells in long-lasting Graves disease. Broader study findings: In persistent patients, shared public clonotypes (approximately 3,000) outnumbered those in new patients (about 970).

Time point noted: newly diagnosed GD, antithyroid drugs for less than 3 months. After RNA was extracted from PBMCs, the TCR library was made from it. As concerns this clonotype: Its antigen is unknown.

Researchers made TCR beta libraries by using iRepertoire HTBI primers and running Arm-PCR on CDR3 regions. Authors' analysis steps: Across the samples, identification revealed some 59 TRBV and around 13 TRBJ segments. MiXCR was run by TCRdb on the multiplex PCR reads, yielding one entry per CDR3 protein. For this entry, the V and J calls and clone size follow TCRdb and not the study's own pipeline. The sample has more than 450,000 distinct CDR3 sequences, 12% seen once. Germline CDR1 KGHDR, CDR2 SFDVKD. This CDR3 has 15 residues. V was clipped by 7 bases and J by 5 bases, with 19 bases between them. The sample was also reused in another study, on T cells in Graves' hyperthyroidism and ophthalmopathy. From that report: TCR CDR3 regions were first amplified by RT-PCR with HTBI primers.

The sequence derives from a woman in her 30s with Graves disease. The sequencing used peripheral blood mononuclear cells (PBMCs), collected at new diagnosis, from a patient treated with antithyroid drugs. The J gene is TRBJ1-1, the V gene TRBV24-1; D unclear. CDR3 residues: CATRASGERWTEAFF. The CDR3 coding sequence is TGTGCCACCAGGGCCTCTGGGGAGCGATGGACTGAAGCTTTCTTT.